This entry is about one T cell receptor (beta chain). The data stem from a study of blood T cell repertoires in COVID-19. Study context: Spain, Italy and the United States supplied samples that represented acute and convalescent COVID-19.

Repertoires were generated with immunoSEQ multiplex PCR, while TCRdb's copy carries only in-frame clones and drops some. Here the sample spans some 64,000 clones, roughly four fifths being singletons. Losses at the gene ends were 6 bases for V and 4 bases for J; bases not matched to a gene: 7. The CDR3 sequence is 15 residues long. Germline CDR1 is MDHEN and CDR2 is SYDVKM. What was sequenced was peripheral blood. The receptor was isolated from a man aged 60 to 75 with acute or convalescent COVID-19. This sequence joins TRBV28 and TRBJ1-5; TRBD1 matches 9 bases. The CDR3 region has the DNA TGTGCCAGCAGGGGGGGACAGGGATCGAATCAGCCCCAGCATTTT. It translates to CASRGGQGSNQPQHF. Combining the CDR3 with reference TRBV28 and TRBJ1-5 gives the whole variable domain DVKVTQSSRYLVKRTGEKVFLECVQDMDHENMFWYRQDPGLGLRLIYFSYDVKMKEKGDIPEGYSVSREKKERFSLILESASTNQTSMYLCASRGGQGSNQPQHFGDGTRLSIL.